These 4 T cell receptor beta chains were sequenced from one sample in a study of graft-versus-host responses after intestinal transplantation. Profiled with immunoSEQ multiplex PCR; TCRdb holds only in-frame clones, not every one. Found here are about 98,000 clones, roughly 83% of them singletons; the top ten hold over 1.3%. This specimen consisted of PBMCs, obtained 255 days after intestinal transplant. Source of these receptors: a human patient who received an intestinal transplant, so some T cells may come from the graft donor.

This CDR3 is CATRRQGIGTSNQPQHF. The DNA for the CDR3 is TGTGCCACCCGGAGACAGGGGATTGGGACTAGCAATCAGCCCCAGCATTTT. V and J are TRBV15 and TRBJ1-5; 8 bases match TRBD1. After removal of 8 bases from V and 0 bases from J, the junction contained 12 bases not matched to a gene. The CDR3 is made up of 17 amino acids. Germline V CDR1 and CDR2: LNHNV, YYDKDF (reference sequence). The whole variable domain, remainder taken from reference TRBV15 and TRBJ1-5, is DAMVIQNPRYQVTQFGKPVTLSCSQTLNHNVMYWYQQKSSQAPKLLFHYYDKDFNNEADTPDNFQSRRPNTSFCFLDIRSPGLGDTAMYLCATRRQGIGTSNQPQHFGDGTRLSIL.

The chain has TRBV28 and TRBJ2-7; TRBD2 agrees at 9 bases. With V trimmed by 7 bases and J by 0 bases, 4 bases remained unmatched. CDR1 MDHEN and CDR2 SYDVKM come from the germline V gene. CDR3 size: 14 residues. The CDR3 protein is CASIRGGASYEQYF. In DNA form, the CDR3 reads TGTGCCAGCATTCGCGGGGGGGCCTCCTACGAGCAGTACTTC.

The V gene is TRBV5-1, the J gene TRBJ2-1; 9 bases fit TRBD2. Germline V gene sequence: CDR1 SGHRS, CDR2 YFSETQ. The CDR3 sequence is 16 residues long. Germline trimming cut 0 bases from V and 5 bases from J; bases unmatched to any gene: 6. CDR3 amino acids: CASSLAASGKNNEQFF. Written as DNA, the CDR3 is TGCGCCAGCAGCTTGGCCGCTAGCGGGAAAAACAATGAGCAGTTCTTC. The full variable domain, with the rest looked up from reference TRBV5-1 and TRBJ2-1, is KAGVTQTPRYLIKTRGQQVTLSCSPISGHRSVSWYQQTPGQGLQFLFEYFSETQRNKGNFPGRFSGRQFSNSRSEMNVSTLELGDSALYLCASSLAASGKNNEQFFGPGTRLTVL.

V is TRBV9 and J is TRBJ1-1, with 8 bases lining up with TRBD1. Germline CDR1 SGDLS, CDR2 YYNGEE. The CDR3 is 15 amino acids. J gave up 7 bases and V 4 bases, and 12 bases lay outside the gene matches. Here the CDR3 reads CASSPLGQGRGEAFF. CDR3 sequence (DNA): TGTGCCAGCAGCCCGCTAGGACAGGGAAGAGGTGAAGCTTTCTTT.